A single T cell receptor beta chain is shown here with its context. Its specificity is not known. The sample belongs to a study of post-analysis software for immune sequencing data. The CDR3 length is 14 residues. Germline CDR1 and CDR2: MGHRA and YSYEKL. Trimming took 4 bases from V and 2 from J, leaving 9 bases between them. Unique molecular identifiers were carried by the TCR beta cDNA libraries. TCRdb re-analysed the PCR reads in MiXCR, keeping a single row per CDR3 protein. The sample carries roughly 620,000 distinct CDR3 sequences, roughly 46% recorded once. Whole-study results and caveats: Higher frequency in patients than in controls was seen for about five TRBV segments, with TRBV5-6, TRBV5-1 and TRBV20-1 among them.

The sample was blood. The receptor comes from a girl under 18 with multiple sclerosis. V is TRBV4-1 and J is TRBJ1-5; a weak D match, TRBD1 (6 bases). CDR3 in amino acids: CASSRNRGNQPQHF. DNA for the CDR3: TGCGCCAGCAGCCGAAACAGGGGCAATCAGCCCCAGCATTTT.